This is a list of T cell receptor beta chains from one sample in a study of blood T cell repertoires in COVID-19. The data were produced by immunoSEQ multiplex PCR, yet TCRdb's version contains in-frame clones alone and is incomplete. The sample has fewer than 200,000 clones, approximately 82% seen once; the top ten hold roughly 20%. Sequencing was performed on peripheral blood. The receptors here all came from a woman between 65 and 79 years old who had recovered from COVID-19. Each CDR3 is given with its conserved first and last residue. The D gene is left open where the match is weak. Clone size is not always given. Where it is, it says once, few, many or a class for expanded clones.

V gene	D gene	CDR3 length	J gene	clone size	CDR3 protein	CDR3 DNA
TRBV7-9	TRBD2	15	TRBJ2-3	-	CASSPVTGGPDTQYF	TGTGCCAGCAGCCCCGTTACGGGAGGCCCAGATACGCAGTATTTT
TRBV28	TRBD2	21	TRBJ2-3	once	CASSLSRAVAGGSGSTDTQYF	TGTGCCAGCAGTTTAAGCCGAGCGGTGGCGGGAGGGTCAGGGTCCACAGATACGCAGTATTTT
TRBV2	-	14	TRBJ2-7	-	CATTTAEATYEQYF	TGTGCCACCACCACCGCGGAAGCCACCTACGAGCAGTACTTC
TRBV6-5	TRBD1	15	TRBJ2-2	-	CASTRGTKNTGELFF	TGTGCCAGCACCAGGGGGACCAAGAACACCGGGGAGCTGTTTTTT
TRBV5-4	TRBD1	14	TRBJ2-5	-	CASSPGGWEETQYF	TGTGCCAGCAGCCCAGGGGGTTGGGAAGAGACCCAGTACTTC
TRBV30	TRBD1	14	TRBJ1-1	-	CAWSVRGPGTEAFF	TGTGCCTGGAGTGTGAGGGGGCCTGGCACTGAAGCTTTCTTT
TRBV7-7	-	14	TRBJ2-3	-	CASSLVGPGDTQYF	TGTGCTAGCAGCTTAGTGGGGCCGGGAGATACGCAGTATTTT
TRBV10-3	TRBD1	15	TRBJ2-1	-	CAISGGTGLRNEQFF	TGTGCCATCAGTGGAGGGACAGGGCTACGCAATGAGCAGTTCTTC
TRBV14	-	13	TRBJ2-5	-	CASSLGGQETQYF	TGTGCCAGCAGCTTAGGGGGCCAAGAGACCCAGTACTTC
TRBV5-6	TRBD1	18	TRBJ1-5	-	CASSSGTGGRRSNQPQHF	TGTGCCAGCAGCTCCGGGACAGGGGGCCGGCGAAGCAATCAGCCCCAGCATTTT
TRBV19	-	13	TRBJ1-1	-	CASGGSLNTEAFF	TGTGCCAGTGGCGGCAGCCTAAACACTGAAGCTTTCTTT
TRBV29-1	-	14	TRBJ1-4	once	CSVAGGTANEKLFF	TGCAGCGTTGCCGGGGGTACGGCTAATGAAAAACTGTTTTTT
TRBV27	TRBD1	14	TRBJ1-2	-	CASRRRGPNYGYTF	TGTGCCAGCAGGCGTAGGGGGCCTAACTATGGCTACACCTTC
TRBV6-5	TRBD2	16	TRBJ2-3	-	CASSYPPGTITDTQYF	TGTGCCAGCAGTTACCCTCCGGGGACTATCACAGATACGCAGTATTTT
TRBV29-1	TRBD1	13	TRBJ1-2	-	CSVEGQSNYGYTF	TGCAGCGTTGAGGGACAGTCTAACTATGGCTACACCTTC
TRBV7-3	-	14	TRBJ2-7	-	CASSRPGLRSEQYF	TGTGCCAGCAGCCGACCGGGACTGCGATCCGAGCAGTACTTC
TRBV5-6	-	14	TRBJ1-5	-	CASSFGTKGQPQHF	TGTGCCAGCAGCTTTGGGACAAAGGGGCAGCCCCAGCATTTT
TRBV7-3	-	14	TRBJ2-3	once	CASARGASGDTQYF	TGTGCCAGCGCCAGGGGAGCGTCCGGGGATACGCAGTATTTT
TRBV7-3	TRBD2	16	TRBJ2-3	-	CASSRGLAGFTDTQYF	TGTGCCAGCAGCCGGGGACTAGCGGGTTTCACAGATACGCAGTATTTT
TRBV7-7	TRBD1	15	TRBJ2-3	-	CASSPGTGDTDTQYF	TGTGCTAGCAGCCCAGGGACAGGGGACACAGATACGCAGTATTTT
TRBV19	TRBD1	16	TRBJ1-2	-	CASSTSGTGAHYGYTF	TGTGCCAGTAGTACCTCCGGGACAGGGGCCCACTATGGCTACACCTTC
TRBV9	-	16	TRBJ1-1	-	CASSPRGGAGNTEAFF	TGTGCCAGCAGCCCCCGAGGGGGGGCCGGGAACACTGAAGCTTTCTTT
TRBV27	TRBD2	13	TRBJ2-2	-	CASSLWGGGELFF	TGTGCCAGCAGTTTATGGGGGGGCGGGGAGCTGTTTTTT
TRBV18	-	15	TRBJ2-7	-	CASSPGQAETYEQYF	TGTGCCAGCTCACCTGGGCAGGCCGAAACCTACGAGCAGTACTTC
TRBV28	TRBD1	14	TRBJ2-1	-	CASRSTGVGNEQFF	TGTGCCAGCAGATCTACAGGGGTAGGGAATGAGCAGTTCTTC
TRBV19	TRBD2	15	TRBJ2-7	-	CASSVGLAGLYEQYF	TGTGCCAGTAGTGTAGGACTAGCGGGTCTCTACGAGCAGTACTTC
TRBV3-1/TRBV3-2	TRBD1	15	TRBJ2-5	-	CASSPTQGIQETQYF	TGTGCCAGCAGCCCGACACAGGGGATTCAGGAGACCCAGTACTTC
TRBV9	TRBD1	15	TRBJ1-1	-	CASSVPPTGVTEAFF	TGTGCCAGCAGCGTACCCCCGACAGGGGTTACTGAAGCTTTCTTT
TRBV4-1	TRBD2	14	TRBJ2-7	-	CASRASGSSYEQYF	TGCGCCAGCAGGGCTAGCGGGAGCTCCTACGAGCAGTACTTC
TRBV7-9	-	13	TRBJ1-3	-	CASSWGLPDTIYF	TGTGCCAGCAGCTGGGGACTGCCGGACACCATATATTTT
TRBV5-4	TRBD2	17	TRBJ2-7	-	CASSLAAQRGGRYEQYF	TGTGCCAGCAGCTTGGCCGCTCAGCGGGGGGGCCGGTACGAGCAGTACTTC
TRBV20-1	TRBD2	16	TRBJ2-5	-	CSASPGLAGYQETQYF	TGCAGTGCTAGTCCCGGACTAGCGGGGTACCAAGAGACCCAGTACTTC
TRBV29-1	-	13	TRBJ1-4	-	CSVAGHEREKLFF	TGCAGCGTGGCGGGGCATGAGCGGGAAAAACTGTTTTTT
TRBV6-2/TRBV6-3	-	13	TRBJ1-5	-	CASSPGGNQPQHF	TGTGCCAGCAGCCCCGGGGGCAATCAGCCCCAGCATTTT
TRBV24-1	TRBD1	17	TRBJ2-5	-	CATSDSTGTASRETQYF	TGTGCCACCAGTGATTCGACCGGGACAGCGAGTAGAGAGACCCAGTACTTC
TRBV24-1	-	14	TRBJ1-2	-	CATSDLDLTGGYTF	TGTGCCACCAGTGATTTGGACCTAACCGGGGGCTACACCTTC
TRBV7-9	-	13	TRBJ1-6	-	CASSSGGNSPLHF	TGTGCCAGCAGCTCCGGTGGTAATTCACCCCTCCACTTT
TRBV18	TRBD1	16	TRBJ1-1	-	CASSPLTGGVSAEAFF	TGTGCCAGCTCACCACTGACAGGGGGGGTTTCGGCTGAAGCTTTCTTT
TRBV5-1	-	14	TRBJ1-1	-	CASSFTRDGTEAFF	TGCGCCAGCAGCTTCACCAGGGATGGGACTGAAGCTTTCTTT
TRBV5-1	TRBD1	16	TRBJ2-7	-	CASSLRTGGKGGEQYF	TGCGCCAGCAGCCTAAGGACAGGGGGCAAAGGGGGCGAGCAGTACTTC